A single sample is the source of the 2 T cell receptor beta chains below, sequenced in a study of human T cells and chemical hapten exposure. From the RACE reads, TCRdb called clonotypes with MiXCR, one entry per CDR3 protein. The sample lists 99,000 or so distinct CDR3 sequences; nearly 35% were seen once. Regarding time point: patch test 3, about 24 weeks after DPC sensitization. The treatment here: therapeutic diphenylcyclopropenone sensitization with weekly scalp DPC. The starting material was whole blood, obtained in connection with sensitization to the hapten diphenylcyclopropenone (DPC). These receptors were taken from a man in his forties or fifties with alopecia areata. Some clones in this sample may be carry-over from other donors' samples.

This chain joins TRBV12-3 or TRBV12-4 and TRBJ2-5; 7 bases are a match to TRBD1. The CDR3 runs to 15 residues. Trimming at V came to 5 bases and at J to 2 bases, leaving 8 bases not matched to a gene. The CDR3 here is CASSPQTGIQETQYF. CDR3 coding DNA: TGTGCCAGCAGTCCACAGACAGGGATTCAAGAGACCCAGTACTTC.

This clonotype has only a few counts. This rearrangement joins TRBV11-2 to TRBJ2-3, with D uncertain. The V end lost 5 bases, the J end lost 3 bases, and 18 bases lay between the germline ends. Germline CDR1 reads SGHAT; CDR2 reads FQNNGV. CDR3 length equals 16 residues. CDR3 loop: CASSLIPGAATDTQYF. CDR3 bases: TGTGCCAGCAGCCTTATCCCCGGTGCTGCTACAGATACGCAGTATTTT.